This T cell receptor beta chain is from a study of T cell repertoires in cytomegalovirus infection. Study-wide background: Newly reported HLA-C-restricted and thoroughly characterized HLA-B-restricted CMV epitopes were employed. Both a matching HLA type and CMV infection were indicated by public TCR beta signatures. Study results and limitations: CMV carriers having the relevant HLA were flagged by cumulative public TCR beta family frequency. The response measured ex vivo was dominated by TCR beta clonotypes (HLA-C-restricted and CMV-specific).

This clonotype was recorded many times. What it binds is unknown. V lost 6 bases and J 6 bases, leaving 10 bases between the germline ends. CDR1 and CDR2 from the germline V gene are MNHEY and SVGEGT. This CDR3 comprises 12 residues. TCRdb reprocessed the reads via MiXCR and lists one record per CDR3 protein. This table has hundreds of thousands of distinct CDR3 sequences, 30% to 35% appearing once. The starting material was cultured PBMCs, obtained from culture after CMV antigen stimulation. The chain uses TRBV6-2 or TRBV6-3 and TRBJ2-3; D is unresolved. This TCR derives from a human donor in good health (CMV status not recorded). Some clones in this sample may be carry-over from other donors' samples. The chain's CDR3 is CASSYTTDTQYF. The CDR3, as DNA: TGTGCCAGCAGCTACACGACGGATACGCAGTATTTT.